The rows below give T cell receptor beta chains drawn from one sample of a study of control samples from healthy donors and cancer patients. The data were produced by immunoSEQ multiplex PCR, yet TCRdb's version contains in-frame clones alone and is incomplete. Among roughly 130,000 clones listed, less than 95% were seen once. The sample taken for sequencing was blood. The receptors here all came from a man younger than 30 in good health. CDR3s include the opening cysteine and the closing phenylalanine or tryptophan. The D gene is left open where the match is weak. Clone size is stated in some rows and not others, as once, few, many or a class when expanded.

CDR3 DNA: TGTGCCAGCAGCTTGGCGACTTTTGAAGCTTTCTTT
CDR3 protein: CASSLATFEAFF
J gene: TRBJ1-1
V gene: TRBV5-6
D gene: NA
clone size: NA

CDR3 DNA: TGTGCCAGCAGCGGCCGGACTAGCTTCGAAGAGACCCAGTACTTC
CDR3 protein: CASSGRTSFEETQYF
J gene: TRBJ2-5
V gene: TRBV7-9
D gene: TRBD2
clone size: NA

CDR3 DNA: TGTGCCAGCAGCCCGTTGGGACCGCAGAACACTGAAGCTTTCTTT
CDR3 protein: CASSPLGPQNTEAFF
J gene: TRBJ1-1
V gene: TRBV2
D gene: NA
clone size: once

CDR3 DNA: TGTGCCAGCGGGTGGACAGGGTTGAGGGCCGGGGAGCTGTTTTTT
CDR3 protein: CASGWTGLRAGELFF
J gene: TRBJ2-2
V gene: TRBV3-1/TRBV3-2
D gene: TRBD1
clone size: NA

CDR3 DNA: TGTGCCAGCAGCAAACGGACAGCCGCGGACACTGAAGCTTTCTTT
CDR3 protein: CASSKRTAADTEAFF
J gene: TRBJ1-1
V gene: TRBV11-2
D gene: NA
clone size: few

CDR3 DNA: TGTGCCAGCAGGGTAGGTACTTCCTACGAGCAGTACTTC
CDR3 protein: CASRVGTSYEQYF
J gene: TRBJ2-7
V gene: TRBV6-5
D gene: NA
clone size: NA

CDR3 DNA: TGTGCCAGCAGGCGTATGAGCGGCTACGAGCAGTACTTC
CDR3 protein: CASRRMSGYEQYF
J gene: TRBJ2-7
V gene: TRBV7-8
D gene: NA
clone size: NA

CDR3 DNA: TGTGCCAGCAGCTTAGGTGTAGATCAGCCCCAGCATTTT
CDR3 protein: CASSLGVDQPQHF
J gene: TRBJ1-5
V gene: TRBV7-2
D gene: NA
clone size: NA

CDR3 DNA: TGCAGTGCTAGTGCTTCCAGGGGACCAGATACGCAGTATTTT
CDR3 protein: CSASASRGPDTQYF
J gene: TRBJ2-3
V gene: TRBV20-1
D gene: NA
clone size: NA

CDR3 DNA: TGTGCCAGCAGCAATCAGGGGGCGATTGGCTACACCTTC
CDR3 protein: CASSNQGAIGYTF
J gene: TRBJ1-2
V gene: TRBV7-9
D gene: TRBD1
clone size: NA

CDR3 DNA: TGTGCCAGCAGTTTATCGACAGGAATGTCGGGCCAGCATTTT
CDR3 protein: CASSLSTGMSGQHF
J gene: TRBJ1-5
V gene: TRBV6-5
D gene: NA
clone size: NA

CDR3 DNA: TGTGCCAGCAACCCCGGGACTCCCGGAAACTATGGCTACACCTTC
CDR3 protein: CASNPGTPGNYGYTF
J gene: TRBJ1-2
V gene: TRBV7-8
D gene: NA
clone size: NA

CDR3 DNA: TGCGCCAGCAGTGAGTCGTTAAGCTCCTATAATTCACCCCTCCACTTT
CDR3 protein: CASSESLSSYNSPLHF
J gene: TRBJ1-6
V gene: TRBV10-2
D gene: NA
clone size: NA

CDR3 DNA: TGTGCCAGCAGCCGGACTAGCGGCACAGATACGCAGTATTTT
CDR3 protein: CASSRTSGTDTQYF
J gene: TRBJ2-3
V gene: TRBV7-2
D gene: TRBD2
clone size: NA

CDR3 DNA: TGTGCCAGCAGTTACGATGCTAGCGGGGGGGCCATGGAGCAGTTCTTC
CDR3 protein: CASSYDASGGAMEQFF
J gene: TRBJ2-1
V gene: TRBV6-5
D gene: TRBD2
clone size: NA

CDR3 DNA: TGTGCCAGCTCAGACCGGACTGACTCCTACGAGCAGTACTTC
CDR3 protein: CASSDRTDSYEQYF
J gene: TRBJ2-7
V gene: TRBV18
D gene: NA
clone size: NA

CDR3 DNA: TGTGCCAGTAGTCCGGACACCTTTAGCAATCAGCCCCAGCATTTT
CDR3 protein: CASSPDTFSNQPQHF
J gene: TRBJ1-5
V gene: TRBV19
D gene: NA
clone size: NA

CDR3 DNA: TGTGCCAGCACCCAAAGCGGCGATACGCAGTATTTT
CDR3 protein: CASTQSGDTQYF
J gene: TRBJ2-3
V gene: TRBV6-6
D gene: NA
clone size: NA

CDR3 DNA: TGTGCCAGCAGCGAGCCGGACAGGGACGTCAACTACGAGCAGTACTTC
CDR3 protein: CASSEPDRDVNYEQYF
J gene: TRBJ2-7
V gene: TRBV7-9
D gene: TRBD1
clone size: once

CDR3 DNA: TGTGCCACCAGTGATTTGTTGCGGGACAGGGAGCCCCAGCATTTT
CDR3 protein: CATSDLLRDREPQHF
J gene: TRBJ1-5
V gene: TRBV24-1
D gene: TRBD1
clone size: NA

CDR3 DNA: TGTGCCTGGAGTCTTTTAGGGGGAACGACTGAAGCTTTCTTT
CDR3 protein: CAWSLLGGTTEAFF
J gene: TRBJ1-1
V gene: TRBV30
D gene: NA
clone size: NA

CDR3 DNA: TGTGCCAGCAGTTTCACCCCGCAGACACCGCTGAAAGCTTTCTTT
CDR3 protein: CASSFTPQTPLKAFF
J gene: TRBJ1-1
V gene: TRBV6-5
D gene: NA
clone size: NA

CDR3 DNA: TGTGCCAGCTCATCACTAGCGGGGGGAACTGAGCAGTTCTTC
CDR3 protein: CASSSLAGGTEQFF
J gene: TRBJ2-1
V gene: TRBV18
D gene: TRBD2
clone size: once

CDR3 DNA: TGCGCCAGCAAAGGAGCAAACTCTGGAAACACCATATATTTT
CDR3 protein: CASKGANSGNTIYF
J gene: TRBJ1-3
V gene: TRBV5-1
D gene: NA
clone size: NA

CDR3 DNA: TGTGCTAGTGGTTTTAACCCGGAGGAGCTGTTTTTT
CDR3 protein: CASGFNPEELFF
J gene: TRBJ2-2
V gene: TRBV12-5
D gene: NA
clone size: NA

CDR3 DNA: TGTGCCATCAGTGATGGGGGTAGCGGGGGCCTCACAGATACGCAGTATTTT
CDR3 protein: CAISDGGSGGLTDTQYF
J gene: TRBJ2-3
V gene: TRBV10-3
D gene: TRBD2
clone size: few

CDR3 DNA: TGTGCCAGCAGTGCCTCAGACGCAACTAATGAAAAACTGTTTTTT
CDR3 protein: CASSASDATNEKLFF
J gene: TRBJ1-4
V gene: TRBV2
D gene: NA
clone size: NA

CDR3 DNA: TGTGCCGGGGGGACAGGGTTTAACTATGGCTACACCTTC
CDR3 protein: CAGGTGFNYGYTF
J gene: TRBJ1-2
V gene: TRBV2
D gene: TRBD1
clone size: NA

CDR3 DNA: TGCGCCAGCAGCTTGAGATCCGGACGGAACTACGAGCAGTACTTC
CDR3 protein: CASSLRSGRNYEQYF
J gene: TRBJ2-7
V gene: TRBV5-1
D gene: NA
clone size: few

CDR3 DNA: TGTGCCACCAGTGACCGACAGGGAACCACAGATACGCAGTATTTT
CDR3 protein: CATSDRQGTTDTQYF
J gene: TRBJ2-3
V gene: TRBV24-1
D gene: TRBD1
clone size: NA

CDR3 DNA: TGTGCCAGCAGCTTACAGGGGACTTATAATTCACCCCTCCACTTT
CDR3 protein: CASSLQGTYNSPLHF
J gene: TRBJ1-6
V gene: TRBV7-3
D gene: NA
clone size: NA

CDR3 DNA: TGTGCCAGCAGCAACGCTGGGGATGGCGCGACCGTCAACTATGGCTACACCTTC
CDR3 protein: CASSNAGDGATVNYGYTF
J gene: TRBJ1-2
V gene: TRBV5-4
D gene: NA
clone size: NA

CDR3 DNA: TGCAGTGCTAAAAGGAACTATGGCTACACCTTC
CDR3 protein: CSAKRNYGYTF
J gene: TRBJ1-2
V gene: TRBV20-1
D gene: NA
clone size: once

CDR3 DNA: TGTGCCAGCAGCTTAGATGACAGGGTCCGCAACACTGAAGCTTTCTTT
CDR3 protein: CASSLDDRVRNTEAFF
J gene: TRBJ1-1
V gene: TRBV7-9
D gene: TRBD1
clone size: NA

CDR3 DNA: TGTGCCAGCAGTGCCTCCGGGACAGGGCCCCCGTACTTC
CDR3 protein: CASSASGTGPPYF
J gene: TRBJ2-7
V gene: TRBV25-1
D gene: TRBD1
clone size: NA

CDR3 DNA: TGTGCCTGGAGTTTGGCGGGGGGGACCTACAATGAGCAGTTCTTC
CDR3 protein: CAWSLAGGTYNEQFF
J gene: TRBJ2-1
V gene: TRBV30
D gene: TRBD2
clone size: NA

CDR3 DNA: TGTGCCAGCACCCGGACGGGCTATGGCTACACCTTC
CDR3 protein: CASTRTGYGYTF
J gene: TRBJ1-2
V gene: TRBV6-5
D gene: NA
clone size: NA

CDR3 DNA: TGTGCCAGCAGTAAAACAGGGTATGAGCAGTTCTTC
CDR3 protein: CASSKTGYEQFF
J gene: TRBJ2-1
V gene: TRBV7-9
D gene: NA
clone size: once

CDR3 DNA: TGTGCCAGCAGCCTGGGACGGCTGAGCTCCTATAATTCACCCCTCCACTTT
CDR3 protein: CASSLGRLSSYNSPLHF
J gene: TRBJ1-6
V gene: TRBV11-2
D gene: NA
clone size: once

CDR3 DNA: TGTGCCAGCAGTGAAGATGTGGGCACCTACGAGCAGTACTTC
CDR3 protein: CASSEDVGTYEQYF
J gene: TRBJ2-7
V gene: TRBV2
D gene: NA
clone size: NA

CDR3 DNA: TGCAGCGTGCGGGGACGGGGGCACACTGAAGCTTTCTTT
CDR3 protein: CSVRGRGHTEAFF
J gene: TRBJ1-1
V gene: TRBV29-1
D gene: NA
clone size: few

CDR3 DNA: TGTGCCAGCAGTTCGGGGCCCAGTCAGGGGGAGACCCAGTACTTC
CDR3 protein: CASSSGPSQGETQYF
J gene: TRBJ2-5
V gene: TRBV7-3
D gene: NA
clone size: NA

CDR3 DNA: TGTGCCAGCAGCAGAGGGGGTCCGACAGGCGGAAACACCATATATTTT
CDR3 protein: CASSRGGPTGGNTIYF
J gene: TRBJ1-3
V gene: TRBV5-4
D gene: NA
clone size: NA

CDR3 DNA: TGTGCCAGCAGCTTAGATTCGGGTAAATATAGCAATCAGCCCCAGCATTTT
CDR3 protein: CASSLDSGKYSNQPQHF
J gene: TRBJ1-5
V gene: TRBV7-9
D gene: NA
clone size: NA

CDR3 DNA: TGTGCCAGCAGTAAGGGGATCCACGAGCAGTACTTC
CDR3 protein: CASSKGIHEQYF
J gene: TRBJ2-7
V gene: TRBV6-5
D gene: NA
clone size: NA

CDR3 DNA: TGTGCCAGCAGTTACGCGGGGGGCTCCTACGAGCAGTACTTC
CDR3 protein: CASSYAGGSYEQYF
J gene: TRBJ2-7
V gene: TRBV6-5
D gene: TRBD2
clone size: NA

CDR3 DNA: TGTGCCAGCAGCCAAGATCGGGCGTTAGGTAATTCACCCCTCCACTTT
CDR3 protein: CASSQDRALGNSPLHF
J gene: TRBJ1-6
V gene: TRBV14
D gene: NA
clone size: NA